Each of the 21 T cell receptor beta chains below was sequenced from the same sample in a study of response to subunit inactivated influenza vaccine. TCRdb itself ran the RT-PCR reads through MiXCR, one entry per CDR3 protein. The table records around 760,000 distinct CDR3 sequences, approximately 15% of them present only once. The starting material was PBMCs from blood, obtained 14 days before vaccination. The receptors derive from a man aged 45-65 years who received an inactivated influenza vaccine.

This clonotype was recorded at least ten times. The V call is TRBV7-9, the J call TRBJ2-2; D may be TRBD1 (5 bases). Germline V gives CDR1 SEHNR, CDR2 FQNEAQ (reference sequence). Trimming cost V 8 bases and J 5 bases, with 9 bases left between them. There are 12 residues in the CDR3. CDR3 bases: TGTGCCAGCGATCAGGGAACCGGGGAGCTGTTTTTT. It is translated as CASDQGTGELFF. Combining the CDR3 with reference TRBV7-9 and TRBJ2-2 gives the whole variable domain DTGVSQNPRHKITKRGQNVTFRCDPISEHNRLYWYRQTLGQGPEFLTYFQNEAQLEKSRLLSDRFSAERPKGSFSTLEIQRTEQGDSAMYLCASDQGTGELFFGEGSRLTVL.

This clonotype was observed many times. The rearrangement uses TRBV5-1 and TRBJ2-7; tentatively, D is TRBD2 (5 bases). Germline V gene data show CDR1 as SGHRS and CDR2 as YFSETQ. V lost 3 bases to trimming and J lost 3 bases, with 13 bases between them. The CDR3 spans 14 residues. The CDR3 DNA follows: TGCGCCAGCAGCTATGGGAAAGAGGGCTACGAGCAGTACTTC. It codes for CASSYGKEGYEQYF.

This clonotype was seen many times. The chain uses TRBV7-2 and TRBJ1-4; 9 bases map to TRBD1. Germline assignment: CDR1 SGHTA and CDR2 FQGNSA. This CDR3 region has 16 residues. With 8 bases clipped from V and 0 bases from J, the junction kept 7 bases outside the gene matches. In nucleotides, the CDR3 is TGTGCCAGCGCTAGGGGGACAGGGACAACTAATGAAAAACTGTTTTTT. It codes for CASARGTGTTNEKLFF.

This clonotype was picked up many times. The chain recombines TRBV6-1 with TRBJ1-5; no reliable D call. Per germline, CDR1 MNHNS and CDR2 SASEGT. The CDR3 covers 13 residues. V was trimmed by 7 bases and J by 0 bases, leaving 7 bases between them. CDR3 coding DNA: TGTGCCAGCAAGAGGGATAGCAATCAGCCCCAGCATTTT. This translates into CASKRDSNQPQHF.

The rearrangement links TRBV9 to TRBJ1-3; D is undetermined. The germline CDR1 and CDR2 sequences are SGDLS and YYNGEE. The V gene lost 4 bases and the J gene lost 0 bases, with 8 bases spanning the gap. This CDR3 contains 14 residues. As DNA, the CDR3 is TGTGCCAGCAGCATCGGACCCTCTGGAAACACCATATATTTT. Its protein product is CASSIGPSGNTIYF.

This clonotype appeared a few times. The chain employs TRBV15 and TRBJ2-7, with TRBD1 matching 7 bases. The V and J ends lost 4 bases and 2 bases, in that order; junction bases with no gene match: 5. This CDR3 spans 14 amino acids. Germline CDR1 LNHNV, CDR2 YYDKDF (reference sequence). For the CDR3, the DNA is TGTGCCACCAGCAAGGGGACAGCCGCCTACGAGCAGTACTTC. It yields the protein CATSKGTAAYEQYF.

The CDR3 sequence is CASSVHGGNTGELFF. CDR3 nucleotide sequence: TGTGCCAGCAGCGTGCACGGTGGGAACACCGGGGAGCTGTTTTTT. The V call is TRBV21-1, the J call TRBJ2-2. TRBV21-1 is annotated as a pseudogene. The CDR3 has 15 residues.

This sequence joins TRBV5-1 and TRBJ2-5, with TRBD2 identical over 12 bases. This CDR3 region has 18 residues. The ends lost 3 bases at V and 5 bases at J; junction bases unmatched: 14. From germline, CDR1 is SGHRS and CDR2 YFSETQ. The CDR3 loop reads CASSSGAASGRAWETQYF. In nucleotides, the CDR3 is TGCGCCAGCAGCTCCGGTGCGGCTAGCGGGAGGGCCTGGGAGACCCAGTACTTC.

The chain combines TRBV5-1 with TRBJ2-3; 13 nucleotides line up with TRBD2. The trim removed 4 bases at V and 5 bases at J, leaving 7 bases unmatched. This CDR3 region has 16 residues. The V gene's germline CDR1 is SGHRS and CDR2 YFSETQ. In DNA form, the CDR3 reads TGCGCCAGCAGCCGGACTAGCGGGAGAGGAGTAGATACGCAGTATTTT. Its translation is CASSRTSGRGVDTQYF.

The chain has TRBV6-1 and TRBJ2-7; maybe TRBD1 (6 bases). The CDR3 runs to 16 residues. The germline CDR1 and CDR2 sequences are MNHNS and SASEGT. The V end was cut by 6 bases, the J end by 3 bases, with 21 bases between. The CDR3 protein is CASRIFLAGEVYEQYF. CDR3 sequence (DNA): TGTGCCAGCAGAATTTTCTTGGCAGGGGAAGTCTACGAGCAGTACTTC.

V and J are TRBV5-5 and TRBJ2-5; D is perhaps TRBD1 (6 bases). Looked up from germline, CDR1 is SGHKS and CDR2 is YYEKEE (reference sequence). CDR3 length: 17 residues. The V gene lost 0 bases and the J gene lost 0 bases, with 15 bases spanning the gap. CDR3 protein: CASSLGAGVPYQETQYF. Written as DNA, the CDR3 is TGTGCCAGCAGCTTGGGAGCAGGGGTCCCGTACCAAGAGACCCAGTACTTC.

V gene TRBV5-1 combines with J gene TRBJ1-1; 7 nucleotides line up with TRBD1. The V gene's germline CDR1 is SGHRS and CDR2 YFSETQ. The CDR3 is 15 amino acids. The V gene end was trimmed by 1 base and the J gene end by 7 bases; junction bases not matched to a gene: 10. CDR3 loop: CASSLWDVGGREAFF. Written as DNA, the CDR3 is TGCGCCAGCAGCTTGTGGGACGTAGGGGGCCGTGAAGCTTTCTTT.

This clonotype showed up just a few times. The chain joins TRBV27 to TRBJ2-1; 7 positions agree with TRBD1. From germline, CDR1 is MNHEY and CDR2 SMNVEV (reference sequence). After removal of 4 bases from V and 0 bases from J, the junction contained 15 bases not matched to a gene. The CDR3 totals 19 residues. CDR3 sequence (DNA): TGTGCCAGCAGTTCCAAATTCCCGGACAGGCGACGCTCCTACAATGAGCAGTTCTTC. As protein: CASSSKFPDRRRSYNEQFF.

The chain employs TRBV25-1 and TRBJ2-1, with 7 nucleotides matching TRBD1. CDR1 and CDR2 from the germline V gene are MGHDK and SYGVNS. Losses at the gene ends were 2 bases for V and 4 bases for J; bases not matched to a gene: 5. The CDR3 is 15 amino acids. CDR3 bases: TGTGCCAGCAGTGAAGGCAGGGGGATTTACAATGAGCAGTTCTTC. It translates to CASSEGRGIYNEQFF. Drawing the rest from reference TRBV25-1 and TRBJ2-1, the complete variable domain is EADIYQTPRYLVIGTGKKITLECSQTMGHDKMYWYQQDPGMELHLIHYSYGVNSTEKGDLSSESTVSRIRTEHFPLTLESARPSHTSQYLCASSEGRGIYNEQFFGPGTRLTVL.

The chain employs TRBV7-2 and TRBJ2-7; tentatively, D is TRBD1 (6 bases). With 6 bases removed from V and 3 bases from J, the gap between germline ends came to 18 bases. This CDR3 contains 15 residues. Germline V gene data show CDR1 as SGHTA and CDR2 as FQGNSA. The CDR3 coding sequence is TGTGCCAGCAGTCCAAGGGTGGACAGAATCTACGAGCAGTACTTC. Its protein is CASSPRVDRIYEQYF.

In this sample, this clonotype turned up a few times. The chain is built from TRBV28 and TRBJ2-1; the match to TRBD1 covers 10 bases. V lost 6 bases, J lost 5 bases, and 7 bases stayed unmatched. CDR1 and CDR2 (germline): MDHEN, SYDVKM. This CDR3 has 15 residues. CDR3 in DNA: TGTGCCAGCAGACAGACAGGGGGCTTCCACAATGAGCAGTTCTTC. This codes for CASRQTGGFHNEQFF.

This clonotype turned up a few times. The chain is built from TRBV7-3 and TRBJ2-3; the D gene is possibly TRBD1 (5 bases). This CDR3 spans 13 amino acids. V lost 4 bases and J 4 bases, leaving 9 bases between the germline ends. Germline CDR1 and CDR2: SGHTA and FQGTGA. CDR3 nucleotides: TGTGCCAGCAGCTCCAGGGATTCAGATACGCAGTATTTT. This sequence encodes CASSSRDSDTQYF.

CDR3: CAISDGIPEQYF. The DNA for the CDR3 is TGTGCCATCAGTGATGGTATTCCCGAGCAGTACTTC. The rearrangement joins TRBV10-3 to TRBJ2-7, with D unclear. The CDR3 length is 12 residues. Trimming left V 3 bases short and J 6 bases short, with 9 bases between. The germline gives CDR1 ENHRY, CDR2 SYGVKD.

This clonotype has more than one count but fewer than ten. The CDR3 loop is CASSQDYRDPGGNTIYF. The CDR3, as DNA: TGCGCCAGCAGCCAGGACTACCGGGACCCCGGGGGAAACACCATATATTTT. The chain carries TRBV4-3 and TRBJ1-3; weak D call: TRBD1 (5 bases). Trimming removed 3 bases at V and 4 bases at J, with 19 bases between. There are 17 residues in the CDR3. Germline V lookup: CDR1 LGHNA, CDR2 YSLEER.

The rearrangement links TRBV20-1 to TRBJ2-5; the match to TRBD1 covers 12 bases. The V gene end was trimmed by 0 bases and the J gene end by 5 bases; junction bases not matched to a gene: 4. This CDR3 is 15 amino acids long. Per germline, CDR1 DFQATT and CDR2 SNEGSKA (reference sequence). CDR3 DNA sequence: TGCAGTGCTAGAGATGGGACAGGGGGCGGGGAGACCCAGTACTTC. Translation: CSARDGTGGGETQYF.

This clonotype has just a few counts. The CDR3 region is CASSSWDRGSNQPQHF. The CDR3 DNA reads TGTGCCAGCAGTTCCTGGGACAGGGGCTCCAATCAGCCCCAGCATTTT. The gene calls are TRBV6-5 and TRBJ1-5; 10 bases align to TRBD1. V gave up 4 bases and J gave up 3 bases; unmatched junction bases: 6. Germline V gives CDR1 MNHEY, CDR2 SVGAGI. CDR3 length: 16 residues.